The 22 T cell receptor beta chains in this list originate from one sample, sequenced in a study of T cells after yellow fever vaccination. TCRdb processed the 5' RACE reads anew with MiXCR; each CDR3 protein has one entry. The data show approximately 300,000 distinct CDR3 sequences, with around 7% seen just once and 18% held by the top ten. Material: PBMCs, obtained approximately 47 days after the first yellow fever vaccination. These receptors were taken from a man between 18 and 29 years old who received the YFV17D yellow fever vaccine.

The CDR3, as DNA: TGCGCCAGCAGCTCTTCATATTCAAACACTGAAGCTTTCTTT. This translates into CASSSSYSNTEAFF. The chain employs TRBV5-1 and TRBJ1-1; D unresolved. V gave up 3 bases and J gave up 2 bases, with 11 bases separating them. The CDR3 is made up of 14 amino acids. From germline, CDR1 is SGHRS and CDR2 YFSETQ.

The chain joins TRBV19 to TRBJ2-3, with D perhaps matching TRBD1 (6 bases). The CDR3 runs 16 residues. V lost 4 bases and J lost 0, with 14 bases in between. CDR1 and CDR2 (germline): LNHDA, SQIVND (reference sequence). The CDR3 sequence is CASSTLGTPSTDTQYF. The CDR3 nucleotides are TGTGCCAGTAGTACTCTGGGGACACCTAGCACAGATACGCAGTATTTT.

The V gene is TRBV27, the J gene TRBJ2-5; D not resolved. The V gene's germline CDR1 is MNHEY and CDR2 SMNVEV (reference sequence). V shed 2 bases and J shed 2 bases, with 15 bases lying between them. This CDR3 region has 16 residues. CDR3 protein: CASSLDAGNLQETQYF. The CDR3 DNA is TGTGCCAGCAGTTTAGATGCAGGAAACCTACAAGAGACCCAGTACTTC.

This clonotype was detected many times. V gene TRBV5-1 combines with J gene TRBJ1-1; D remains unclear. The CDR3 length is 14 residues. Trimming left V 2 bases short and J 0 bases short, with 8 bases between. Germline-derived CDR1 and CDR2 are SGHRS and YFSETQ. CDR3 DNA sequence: TGCGCCAGCAGCTTTGGGCAGCTGAACACTGAAGCTTTCTTT. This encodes CASSFGQLNTEAFF.

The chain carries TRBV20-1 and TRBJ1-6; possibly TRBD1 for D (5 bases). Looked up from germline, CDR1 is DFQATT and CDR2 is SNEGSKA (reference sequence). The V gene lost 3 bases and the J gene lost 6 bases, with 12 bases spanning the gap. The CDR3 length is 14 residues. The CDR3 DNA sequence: TGCAGTGCTAGCGCGGGACCGACTAATTCACCCCTCCACTTT. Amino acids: CSASAGPTNSPLHF.

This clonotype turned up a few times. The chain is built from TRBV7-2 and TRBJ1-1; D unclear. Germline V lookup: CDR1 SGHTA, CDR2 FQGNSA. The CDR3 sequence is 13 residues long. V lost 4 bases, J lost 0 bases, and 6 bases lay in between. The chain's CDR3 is CASSSHVNTEAFF. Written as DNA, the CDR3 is TGTGCCAGCAGCTCCCACGTGAACACTGAAGCTTTCTTT.

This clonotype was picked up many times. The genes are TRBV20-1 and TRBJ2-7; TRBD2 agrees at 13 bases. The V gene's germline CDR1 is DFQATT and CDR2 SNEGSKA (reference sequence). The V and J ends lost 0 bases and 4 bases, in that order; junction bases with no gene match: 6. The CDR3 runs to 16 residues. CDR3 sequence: CSAREKGTSGAYEQYF. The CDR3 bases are TGCAGTGCTAGAGAAAAGGGGACTAGCGGGGCTTACGAGCAGTACTTC.

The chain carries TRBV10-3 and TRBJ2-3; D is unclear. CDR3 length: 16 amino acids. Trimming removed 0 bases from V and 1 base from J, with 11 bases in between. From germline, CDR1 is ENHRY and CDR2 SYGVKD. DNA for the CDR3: TGTGCCATCAGTGAGTCGGCAGCCATCCGCACAGATACGCAGTATTTT. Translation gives CAISESAAIRTDTQYF.

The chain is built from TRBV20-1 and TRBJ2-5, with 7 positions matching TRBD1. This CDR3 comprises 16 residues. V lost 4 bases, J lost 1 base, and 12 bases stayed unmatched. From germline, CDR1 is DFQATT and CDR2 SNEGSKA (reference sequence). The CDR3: CSAKKGGTVLQETQYF. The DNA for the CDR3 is TGCAGTGCTAAGAAAGGTGGGACAGTTCTCCAAGAGACCCAGTACTTC.

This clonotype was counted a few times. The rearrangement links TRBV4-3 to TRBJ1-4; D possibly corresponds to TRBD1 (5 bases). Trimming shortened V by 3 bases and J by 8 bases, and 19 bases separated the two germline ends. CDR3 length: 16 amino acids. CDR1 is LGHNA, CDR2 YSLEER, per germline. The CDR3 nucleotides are TGCGCCAGCAGCCAGGGGATTTGGGGAGAGGGGGAAAAACTGTTTTTT. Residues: CASSQGIWGEGEKLFF.

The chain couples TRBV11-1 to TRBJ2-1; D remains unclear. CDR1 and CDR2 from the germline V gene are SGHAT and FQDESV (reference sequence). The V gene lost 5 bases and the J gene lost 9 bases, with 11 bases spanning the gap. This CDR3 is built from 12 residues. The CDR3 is CASSPRPIEQFF. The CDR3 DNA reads TGTGCCAGCAGCCCCAGACCAATTGAGCAGTTCTTC. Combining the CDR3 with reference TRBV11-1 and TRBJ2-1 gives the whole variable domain EAEVAQSPRYKITEKSQAVAFWCDPISGHATLYWYRQILGQGPELLVQFQDESVVDDSQLPKDRFSAERLKGVDSTLKIQPAELGDSAMYLCASSPRPIEQFFGPGTRLTVL.

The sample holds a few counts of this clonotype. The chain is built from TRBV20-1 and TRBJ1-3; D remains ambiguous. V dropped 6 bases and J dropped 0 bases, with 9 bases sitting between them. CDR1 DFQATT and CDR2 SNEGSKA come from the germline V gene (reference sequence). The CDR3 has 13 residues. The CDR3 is CSADPNSGNTIYF. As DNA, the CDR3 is TGCAGTGCGGACCCAAACTCTGGAAACACCATATATTTT.

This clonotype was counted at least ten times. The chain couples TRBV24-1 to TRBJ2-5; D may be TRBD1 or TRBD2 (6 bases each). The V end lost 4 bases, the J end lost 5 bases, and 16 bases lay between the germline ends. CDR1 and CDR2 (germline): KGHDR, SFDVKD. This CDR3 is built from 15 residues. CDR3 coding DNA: TGTGCCACCAGTGACCTGAGTCGGGGGCTGGAGACCCAGTACTTC. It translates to CATSDLSRGLETQYF.

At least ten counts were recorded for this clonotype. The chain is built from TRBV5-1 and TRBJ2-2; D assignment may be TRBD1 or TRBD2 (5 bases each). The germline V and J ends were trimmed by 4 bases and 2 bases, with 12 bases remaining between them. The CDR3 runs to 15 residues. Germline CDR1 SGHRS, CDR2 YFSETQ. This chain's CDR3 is CASSPQGANTGELFF. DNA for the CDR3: TGCGCCAGCAGCCCCCAGGGAGCTAACACCGGGGAGCTGTTTTTT. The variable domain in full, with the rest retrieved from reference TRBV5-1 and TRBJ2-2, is KAGVTQTPRYLIKTRGQQVTLSCSPISGHRSVSWYQQTPGQGLQFLFEYFSETQRNKGNFPGRFSGRQFSNSRSEMNVSTLELGDSALYLCASSPQGANTGELFFGEGSRLTVL.

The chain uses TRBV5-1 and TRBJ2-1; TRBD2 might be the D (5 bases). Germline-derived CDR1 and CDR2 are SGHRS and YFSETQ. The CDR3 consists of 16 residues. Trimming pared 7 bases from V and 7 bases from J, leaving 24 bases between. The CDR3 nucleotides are TGCGCCAGCCACCCGTCGGGGAATAATGTATATAATGAGCAGTTCTTC. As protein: CASHPSGNNVYNEQFF.

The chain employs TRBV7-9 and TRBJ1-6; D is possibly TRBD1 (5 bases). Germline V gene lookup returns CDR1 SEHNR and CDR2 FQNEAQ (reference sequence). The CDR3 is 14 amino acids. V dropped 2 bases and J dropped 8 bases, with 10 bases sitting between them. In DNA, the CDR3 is TGTGCCAGCAGCTTAAGGGGATTCTATTCACCCCTCCACTTT. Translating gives CASSLRGFYSPLHF. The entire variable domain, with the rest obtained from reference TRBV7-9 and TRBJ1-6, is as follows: DTGVSQNPRHKITKRGQNVTFRCDPISEHNRLYWYRQTLGQGPEFLTYFQNEAQLEKSRLLSDRFSAERPKGSFSTLEIQRTEQGDSAMYLCASSLRGFYSPLHFGNGTRLTVT.

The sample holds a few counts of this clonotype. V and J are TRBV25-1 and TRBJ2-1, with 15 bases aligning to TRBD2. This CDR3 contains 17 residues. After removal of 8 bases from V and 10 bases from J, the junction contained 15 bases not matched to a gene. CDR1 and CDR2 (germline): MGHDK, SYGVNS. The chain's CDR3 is CASRPPGLAGGRREQFF. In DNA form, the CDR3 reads TGTGCCAGCCGTCCCCCGGGACTAGCGGGGGGAAGAAGAGAGCAGTTCTTC.

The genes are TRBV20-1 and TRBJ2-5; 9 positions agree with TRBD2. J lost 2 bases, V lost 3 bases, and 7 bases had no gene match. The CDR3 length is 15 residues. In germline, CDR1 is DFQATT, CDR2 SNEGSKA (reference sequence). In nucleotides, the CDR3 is TGCAGTGCTAGTTTGAGCGGGGGGCTTCAAGAGACCCAGTACTTC. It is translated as CSASLSGGLQETQYF.

The CDR3 reads CASSSGLDYEQYF. CDR3 DNA sequence: TGTGCCAGCAGTTCCGGACTAGACTACGAGCAGTACTTC. V usage is TRBV6-5 and J usage is TRBJ2-7, with 7 nucleotides matching TRBD2. This CDR3 is built from 13 residues. Germline CDR1 MNHEY, CDR2 SVGAGI. V lost 4 bases, J lost 3 bases, and 3 bases stayed unmatched.

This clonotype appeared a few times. The chain's CDR3 is CASSQGGAGEQYF. Here the CDR3 DNA reads TGCGCCAGCAGCCAGGGGGGGGCCGGAGAGCAGTACTTC. The chain is built from TRBV5-1 and TRBJ2-7; D is tentatively TRBD1 or TRBD2 (7 bases each). In germline, CDR1 is SGHRS, CDR2 YFSETQ. This CDR3 has 13 residues. V dropped 4 bases and J dropped 7 bases, with 15 bases sitting between them.

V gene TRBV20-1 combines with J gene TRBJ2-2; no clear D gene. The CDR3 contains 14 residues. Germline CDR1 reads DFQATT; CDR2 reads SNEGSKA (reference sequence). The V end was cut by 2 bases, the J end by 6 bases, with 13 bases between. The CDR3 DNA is TGCAGTGCTAGATCGGGCCGGATGGCCGGGGAGCTGTTTTTT. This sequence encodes CSARSGRMAGELFF.

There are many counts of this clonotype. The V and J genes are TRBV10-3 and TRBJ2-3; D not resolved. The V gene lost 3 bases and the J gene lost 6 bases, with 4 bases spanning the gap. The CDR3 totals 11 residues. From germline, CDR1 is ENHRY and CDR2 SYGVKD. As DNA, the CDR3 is TGTGCCATCAGTGACGAGGATACGCAGTATTTT. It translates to CAISDEDTQYF.